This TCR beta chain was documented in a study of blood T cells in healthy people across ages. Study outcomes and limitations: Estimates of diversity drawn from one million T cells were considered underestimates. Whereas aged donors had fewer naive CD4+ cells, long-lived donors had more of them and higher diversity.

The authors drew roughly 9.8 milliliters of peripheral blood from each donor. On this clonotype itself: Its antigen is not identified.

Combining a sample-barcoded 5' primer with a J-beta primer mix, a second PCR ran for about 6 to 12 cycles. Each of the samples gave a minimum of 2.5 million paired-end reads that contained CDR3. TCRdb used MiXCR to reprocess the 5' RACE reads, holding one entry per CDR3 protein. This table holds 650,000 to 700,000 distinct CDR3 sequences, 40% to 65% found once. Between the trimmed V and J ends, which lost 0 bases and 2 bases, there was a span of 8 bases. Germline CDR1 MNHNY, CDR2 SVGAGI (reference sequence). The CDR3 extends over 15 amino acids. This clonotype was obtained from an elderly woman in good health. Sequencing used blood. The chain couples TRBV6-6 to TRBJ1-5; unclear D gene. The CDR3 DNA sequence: TGTGCCAGCAGTTACTCCTTTGCGGGCAATCAGCCCCAGCATTTT. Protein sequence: CASSYSFAGNQPQHF.